The clone carrying this TCR beta chain was observed many times. The sample belongs to a study of Graves' ophthalmopathy and Graves' hyperthyroidism. V shed 3 bases and J shed 0 bases, with 15 bases lying between them. This CDR3 contains 17 residues. CDR1 and CDR2 from the germline V gene are MGHDK and SYGVNS. CDR3 regions of TCR beta were amplified from RNA transcripts. RT-PCR was first run with HTBI primers, then multiplex PCR in a second round. TCRdb processed the multiplex PCR reads anew with MiXCR; each CDR3 protein has one entry. The sample records hundreds of thousands of distinct CDR3 sequences, over 40% being singletons.

The chain links TRBV25-1 to TRBJ1-5; D ambiguous. This sequence was found in an adult man with Graves' ophthalmopathy. Sequencing input: peripheral blood. The CDR3 here is CASSEGRGHFSNQPQHF. CDR3 in DNA: TGTGCCAGCAGTGAGGGTAGAGGGCACTTTAGCAATCAGCCCCAGCATTTT. The full variable domain, with the rest looked up from reference TRBV25-1 and TRBJ1-5, is EADIYQTPRYLVIGTGKKITLECSQTMGHDKMYWYQQDPGMELHLIHYSYGVNSTEKGDLSSESTVSRIRTEHFPLTLESARPSHTSQYLCASSEGRGHFSNQPQHFGDGTRLSIL.